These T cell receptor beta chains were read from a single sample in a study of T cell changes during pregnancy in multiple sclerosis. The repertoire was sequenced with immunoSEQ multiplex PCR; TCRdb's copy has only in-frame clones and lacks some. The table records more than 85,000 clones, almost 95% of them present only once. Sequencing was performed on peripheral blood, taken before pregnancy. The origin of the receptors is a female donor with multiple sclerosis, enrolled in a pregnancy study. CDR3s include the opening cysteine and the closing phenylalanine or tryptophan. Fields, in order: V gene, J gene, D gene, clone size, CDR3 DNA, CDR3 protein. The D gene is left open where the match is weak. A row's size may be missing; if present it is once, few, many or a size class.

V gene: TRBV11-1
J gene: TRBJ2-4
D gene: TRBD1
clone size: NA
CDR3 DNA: TGTGCCAGCAGACCCAGACAGGGGCTAAACATTCAGTACTTC
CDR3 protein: CASRPRQGLNIQYF

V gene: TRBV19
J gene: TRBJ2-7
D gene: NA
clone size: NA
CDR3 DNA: TGTGCCAGTACGGGGACATCTCCTTCCTACGAGCAGTACTTC
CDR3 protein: CASTGTSPSYEQYF

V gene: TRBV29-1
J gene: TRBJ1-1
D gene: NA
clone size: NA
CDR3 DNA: TGCAGCGTGACTACAGGGAATTCTGAAGCTTTCTTT
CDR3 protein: CSVTTGNSEAFF

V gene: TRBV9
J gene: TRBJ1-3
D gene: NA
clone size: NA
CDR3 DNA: TGTGCCAGCAGCCCCCCCGGACAGTCATACTCTGGAAACACCATATATTTT
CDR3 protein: CASSPPGQSYSGNTIYF

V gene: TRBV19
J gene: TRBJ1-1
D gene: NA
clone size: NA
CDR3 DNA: TGTGCCAGTAGACTCGGGGTAGGCACTGAAGCTTTCTTT
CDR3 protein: CASRLGVGTEAFF

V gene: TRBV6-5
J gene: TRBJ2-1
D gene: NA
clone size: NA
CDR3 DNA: TGTGCCAGCAGTTATAGGAGACTACACCACAATGAGCAGTTCTTC
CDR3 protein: CASSYRRLHHNEQFF

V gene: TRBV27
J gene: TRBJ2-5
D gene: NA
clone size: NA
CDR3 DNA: TGTGCCAGCAGTTCATTGACAGGACAAGAGACCCAGTACTTC
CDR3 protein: CASSSLTGQETQYF

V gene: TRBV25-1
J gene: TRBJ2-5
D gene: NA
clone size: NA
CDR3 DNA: TGTGCCAGCCACGTGGCGGGCCCACACCGGGAGACCCAGTACTTC
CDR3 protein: CASHVAGPHRETQYF

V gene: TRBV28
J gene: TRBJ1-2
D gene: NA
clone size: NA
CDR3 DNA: TGTGCCAGCAGTTTCACCTCTTTAGGAAGAGGGTATGGCTACACCTTC
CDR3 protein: CASSFTSLGRGYGYTF

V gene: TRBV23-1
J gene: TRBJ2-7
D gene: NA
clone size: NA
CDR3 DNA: TGCGCCATCCCTCCTTTAGACAGGTGGGACTACGAGCAGTACTTC
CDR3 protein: CAIPPLDRWDYEQYF

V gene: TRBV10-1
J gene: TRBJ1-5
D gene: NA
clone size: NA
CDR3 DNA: TGCGCCAGCAGTAATCCAGAAAGGGGTAATCAGCCCCAGCATTTT
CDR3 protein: CASSNPERGNQPQHF

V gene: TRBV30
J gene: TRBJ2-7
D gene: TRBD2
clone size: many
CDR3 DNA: TGTGCCTGGAGTCCCCCCCCCAGGCTAGCGGTCACCTACGAGCAGTACTTC
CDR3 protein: CAWSPPPRLAVTYEQYF

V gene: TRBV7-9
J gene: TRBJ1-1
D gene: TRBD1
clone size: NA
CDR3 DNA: TGTGCCAGCAGGACGACAGGGGCGGGTGTCACTGAAGCTTTCTTT
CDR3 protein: CASRTTGAGVTEAFF

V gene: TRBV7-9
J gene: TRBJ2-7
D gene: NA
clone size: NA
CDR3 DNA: TGTGCCAGCAGCTTAGGCTTACAGAGCTACGAGCAGTACTTC
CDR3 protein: CASSLGLQSYEQYF

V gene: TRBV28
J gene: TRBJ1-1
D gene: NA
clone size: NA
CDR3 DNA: TGTGCCTGCAGGGGCCCCAGGGCTTTCTTT
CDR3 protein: CACRGPRAFF

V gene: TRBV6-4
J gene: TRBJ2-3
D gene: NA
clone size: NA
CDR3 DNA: TGTGCCAGCACTACAGATACGCAGTATTTT
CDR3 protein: CASTTDTQYF

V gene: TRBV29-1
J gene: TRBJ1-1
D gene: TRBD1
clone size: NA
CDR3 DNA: TGCAGCGCCCAGGGACAGGGCAGCGGGAACACTGAAGCTTTCTTT
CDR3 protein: CSAQGQGSGNTEAFF

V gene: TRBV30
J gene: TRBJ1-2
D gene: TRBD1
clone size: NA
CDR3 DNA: TGTGCCTGTCAACAGGGGGCGGGCTATGGCTACACCTTC
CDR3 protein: CACQQGAGYGYTF

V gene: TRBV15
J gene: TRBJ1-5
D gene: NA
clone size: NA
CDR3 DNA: TGTGCCACCAGCAGAGATCAGGGATTGGATCAGCCCCAGCATTTT
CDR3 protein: CATSRDQGLDQPQHF

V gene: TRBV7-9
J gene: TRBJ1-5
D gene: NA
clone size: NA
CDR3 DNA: TGTGCCAGCAGCTTCACAGGGCGCAATCAGCCCCAGCATTTT
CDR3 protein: CASSFTGRNQPQHF

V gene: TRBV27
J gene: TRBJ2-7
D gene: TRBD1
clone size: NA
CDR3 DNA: TGTGCCAGCGGAACCGGGACAGGTCCTTCTGGGCAGTACTTC
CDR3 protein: CASGTGTGPSGQYF

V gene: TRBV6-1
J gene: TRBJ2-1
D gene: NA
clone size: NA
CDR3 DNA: TGTGCCTACGATGCGGCCACCAATGAGCAGTTCTTC
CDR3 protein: CAYDAATNEQFF

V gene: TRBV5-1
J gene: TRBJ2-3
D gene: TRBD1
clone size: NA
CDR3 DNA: TGCGCCAGCAGCTCGACGGGACAGGAGATGACAGATACGCAGTATTTT
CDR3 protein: CASSSTGQEMTDTQYF

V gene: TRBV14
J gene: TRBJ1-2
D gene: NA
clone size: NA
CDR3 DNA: TGTGCCAGCAGCCAAGATCTGGGGGCTTATGGCTACACCTTC
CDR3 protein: CASSQDLGAYGYTF

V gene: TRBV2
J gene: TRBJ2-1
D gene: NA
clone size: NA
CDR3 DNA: TGTGCCGGCCATTCACGGGGATGGGCAAATGAGCAGTTCTTC
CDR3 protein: CAGHSRGWANEQFF

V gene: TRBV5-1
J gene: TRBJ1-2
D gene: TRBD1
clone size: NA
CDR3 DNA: TGCGCCAGCAGCTTGGGTGGTGGCAGGGGGTCGGTAAGGAACTATGGCTACACCTTC
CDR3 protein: CASSLGGGRGSVRNYGYTF

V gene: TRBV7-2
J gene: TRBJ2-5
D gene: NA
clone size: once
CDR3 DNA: TGTGCCAGCAGCTTAGGCGCAGGGAGGATAGACCAGTACTTC
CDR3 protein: CASSLGAGRIDQYF